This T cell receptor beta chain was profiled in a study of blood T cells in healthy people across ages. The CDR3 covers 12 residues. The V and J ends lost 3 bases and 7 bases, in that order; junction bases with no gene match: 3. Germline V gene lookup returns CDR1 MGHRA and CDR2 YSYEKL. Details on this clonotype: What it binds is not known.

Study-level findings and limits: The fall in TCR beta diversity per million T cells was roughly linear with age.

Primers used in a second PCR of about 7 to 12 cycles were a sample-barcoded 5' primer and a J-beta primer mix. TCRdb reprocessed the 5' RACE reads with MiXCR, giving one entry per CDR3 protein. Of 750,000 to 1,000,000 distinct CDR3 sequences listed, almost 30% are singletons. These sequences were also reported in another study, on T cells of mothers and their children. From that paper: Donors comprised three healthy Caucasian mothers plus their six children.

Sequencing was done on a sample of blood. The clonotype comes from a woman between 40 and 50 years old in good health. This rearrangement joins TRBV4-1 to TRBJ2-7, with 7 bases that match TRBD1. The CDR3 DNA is TGCGCCAGCAGCCAGGGGACAGAGGAGCAGTACTTC. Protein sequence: CASSQGTEEQYF.